The 22 T cell receptor beta chains below all came from one sample that was sequenced in a study of T cell changes during pregnancy in multiple sclerosis. Using immunoSEQ multiplex PCR, the repertoire was profiled, and TCRdb retains in-frame clones only, with some absent. The sample shows fewer than 45,000 clones, around nine tenths of them seen only once. Source: CD4+ T cells from peripheral blood mononuclear cells, taken after pregnancy. The receptors were gathered from a female donor in good health, enrolled as a control in a pregnancy study.

The rearrangement joins TRBV11-2 to TRBJ1-6; 10 nucleotides line up with TRBD1. After removal of 5 bases from V and 9 bases from J, the junction contained 13 bases not matched to a gene. The CDR3 runs to 17 residues. Looked up from germline, CDR1 is SGHAT and CDR2 is FQNNGV. CDR3 amino acids: CASSTNPPGQGISPLHF. CDR3 in DNA: TGTGCCAGCAGCACAAACCCCCCGGGACAGGGGATTTCACCCCTCCACTTT. The whole variable domain, filled in from reference TRBV11-2 and TRBJ1-6, reads EAGVAQSPRYKIIEKRQSVAFWCNPISGHATLYWYQQILGQGPKLLIQFQNNGVVDDSQLPKDRFSAERLKGVDSTLKIQPAKLEDSAVYLCASSTNPPGQGISPLHFGNGTRLTVT.

This rearrangement joins TRBV27 to TRBJ2-7, with a tentative D call TRBD1 (6 bases). Trimming pared 3 bases from V and 5 bases from J, leaving 11 bases between. CDR1 is MNHEY and CDR2 is SMNVEV in the germline V gene (reference sequence). This CDR3 contains 13 residues. CDR3 in DNA: TGTGCCAGCAGTTTCCAGGGGACCGACGAGCAGTACTTC. Encoded protein: CASSFQGTDEQYF.

In the case of this clone: It may be a read error: a sequence one base away is much more abundant. The chain couples TRBV5-5 to TRBJ1-1; TRBD1 matches at 9 bases. The germline V gene has CDR1 SGHKS and CDR2 YYEKEE (reference sequence). The CDR3 is 13 amino acids. Trimming cost V 4 bases and J 4 bases; bases outside gene matches: 2. Written as DNA, the CDR3 is TGTGCCAGCAGCCTGACAGGGGGCACTGAAGCTTTCTTT. Protein sequence: CASSLTGGTEAFF.

In this sample, this clone turned up once. The chain couples TRBV28 to TRBJ1-5; unclear D gene. This CDR3 is built from 14 residues. V lost 2 bases and J lost 8, with 13 bases in between. CDR1 is MDHEN and CDR2 is SYDVKM in the germline V gene. CDR3 DNA sequence: TGTGCCAGCAGTTTAAGCATCCCCGGGGAGCCCCAGCATTTT. Translated: CASSLSIPGEPQHF.

The chain is built from TRBV5-1 and TRBJ1-2, with 8 nucleotides matching TRBD1. CDR1 is SGHRS and CDR2 is YFSETQ in the germline V gene. There are 15 residues in the CDR3. Losses at the gene ends were 2 bases for V and 6 bases for J; bases not matched to a gene: 9. CDR3: CASSLAGDRPDGYTF. DNA of the CDR3: TGCGCCAGCAGCTTAGCAGGGGACAGGCCTGATGGCTACACCTTC.

The chain employs TRBV9 and TRBJ1-4, with no clear D. Trimming removed 4 bases from V and 4 bases from J, with 8 bases in between. The CDR3 is 13 amino acids. CDR1 and CDR2 from the germline V gene are SGDLS and YYNGEE. The CDR3 loop reads CASSRGNNEKLFF. CDR3 DNA: TGTGCCAGCAGCCGCGGTAATAATGAAAAACTGTTTTTT.

The gene calls are TRBV18 and TRBJ2-7; maybe TRBD1 (5 bases). Trimming pared 2 bases from V and 5 bases from J, leaving 16 bases between. The CDR3 spans 15 residues. Germline CDR1 is KGHSH and CDR2 is LQKENI. CDR3 coding DNA: TGTGCCAGCTCACCAAGTGGAATGCAGGGTAACGAGCAGTACTTC. Amino acid sequence: CASSPSGMQGNEQYF.

The chain uses TRBV19 and TRBJ2-3; 15 bases fit TRBD2. Germline V gene lookup returns CDR1 LNHDA and CDR2 SQIVND (reference sequence). This CDR3 region has 18 residues. The junction had 9 bases not matched to a gene; V was cut back by 2 bases and J by 6 bases. CDR3 sequence reads: CASSIQGTSGGMRDTQYF. As DNA, the CDR3 is TGTGCCAGTAGTATACAGGGGACTAGCGGGGGGATGAGGGATACGCAGTATTTT.

V is TRBV7-9 and J is TRBJ1-5; D gene ambiguous. V lost 6 bases, J lost 5 bases, and 11 bases lay in between. Looked up from germline, CDR1 is SEHNR and CDR2 is FQNEAQ (reference sequence). The CDR3 runs 13 residues. The CDR3 region is CASSLYRDQPQHF. In DNA, the CDR3 is TGTGCCAGCAGTTTATACCGCGATCAGCCCCAGCATTTT. Complete variable domain (other parts from reference TRBV7-9 and TRBJ1-5): DTGVSQNPRHKITKRGQNVTFRCDPISEHNRLYWYRQTLGQGPEFLTYFQNEAQLEKSRLLSDRFSAERPKGSFSTLEIQRTEQGDSAMYLCASSLYRDQPQHFGDGTRLSIL.

This chain's CDR3 is CATRPWAGGNTIYF. DNA of the CDR3: TGTGCCACGCGACCCTGGGCAGGGGGAAACACCATATATTTT. This chain joins TRBV10-3 and TRBJ1-3; perhaps TRBD1 as D (5 bases). Germline V gene sequence: CDR1 ENHRY, CDR2 SYGVKD. CDR3 size: 14 residues. The V gene lost 10 bases and the J gene lost 4 bases, with 17 bases spanning the gap.

The chain couples TRBV10-3 to TRBJ2-5; 8 bases line up with TRBD1. There are 15 residues in the CDR3. CDR1 is ENHRY, CDR2 SYGVKD, per germline. With V trimmed by 3 bases and J by 2 bases, 5 bases remained unmatched. The CDR3 loop is CAISDRDRLQETQYF. The CDR3 DNA sequence: TGTGCCATCAGTGACCGGGACAGGCTACAAGAGACCCAGTACTTC.

This chain uses TRBV10-3 with TRBJ2-5; D might be TRBD1 (6 bases). This CDR3 has 14 residues. The V gene's germline CDR1 is ENHRY and CDR2 SYGVKD. The V gene lost 2 bases and the J gene lost 5 bases, with 12 bases spanning the gap. CDR3 bases: TGTGCCATCAGTGAGGGTCAGGGGATCGAGACCCAGTACTTC. Translated: CAISEGQGIETQYF.

J is TRBJ2-3 and V is TRBV4-3; 9 positions agree with TRBD2. CDR1 and CDR2 from the germline V gene are LGHNA and YSLEER. The J segment lost 1 base and the V segment lost 1 base, leaving 12 bases of the junction unmatched. CDR3 length equals 19 residues. The CDR3 DNA sequence: TGCGCCAGCAGCCAAGGGCCTGGGCGGGGGGGAGGCGGCACAGATACGCAGTATTTT. Translated, it gives CASSQGPGRGGGGTDTQYF.

The chain is built from TRBV2 and TRBJ1-1, with TRBD1 identical over 9 bases. This CDR3 has 14 amino acids. Germline CDR1 and CDR2: SNHLY and FYNNEI. Losses at the gene ends were 9 bases for V and 0 bases for J; bases not matched to a gene: 5. The CDR3 sequence is CASNRDRVNTEAFF. The CDR3 bases are TGTGCCAGTAACCGGGACAGGGTGAACACTGAAGCTTTCTTT.

The chain joins TRBV6-5 to TRBJ1-5; D is unresolved. Germline V gives CDR1 MNHEY, CDR2 SVGAGI. Between the trimmed V and J ends, which lost 0 bases and 7 bases, there was a span of 10 bases. There are 14 residues in the CDR3. The CDR3 protein is CASSYSVRRQPQHF. CDR3 in DNA: TGTGCCAGCAGTTACTCAGTTAGAAGACAGCCCCAGCATTTT.

The chain joins TRBV19 to TRBJ2-1; the match to TRBD2 covers 8 bases. This CDR3 contains 16 residues. The ends lost 1 base at V and 1 base at J; junction bases unmatched: 3. Germline V CDR1 and CDR2: LNHDA, SQIVND (reference sequence). In nucleotides, the CDR3 is TGTGCCAGTAGTATAGGCGGGGGGCTGTCCTACAATGAGCAGTTCTTC. Translation gives CASSIGGGLSYNEQFF.

The rearrangement joins TRBV14 to TRBJ2-5; TRBD2 agrees at 7 bases. Germline CDR1 SGHDN, CDR2 FVKESK. The CDR3 length is 15 residues. With 2 bases clipped from V and 1 base from J, the junction kept 4 bases outside the gene matches. CDR3 protein: CASSQTSGIQETQYF. CDR3 coding DNA: TGTGCCAGCAGCCAAACAAGCGGGATCCAAGAGACCCAGTACTTC.

J is TRBJ1-5 and V is TRBV5-1, with D possibly being TRBD1 (5 bases). Germline lookup yields CDR1 SGHRS and CDR2 YFSETQ. There are 16 residues in the CDR3. Trimming took off 4 bases at V and 7 bases at J, with 21 bases between the two ends. The DNA for the CDR3 is TGCGCCAGCAGCCCCGGCGTGGGGGGAGGAGACCAGCCCCAGCATTTT. This translates into CASSPGVGGGDQPQHF.

The CDR3 coding sequence is TGTGCCAGCAGGTTACCGGGGACAGGGGGCGCAGATACGCAGTATTTT. Translating gives CASRLPGTGGADTQYF. V is TRBV7-2 and J is TRBJ2-3; 12 bases align to TRBD1. This CDR3 spans 16 amino acids. J lost 4 bases, V lost 6 bases, and 8 bases had no gene match. Germline CDR1 is SGHTA and CDR2 is FQGNSA.

The J gene is TRBJ1-2, the V gene TRBV5-1; 9 bases map to TRBD1. CDR3 length equals 14 residues. With V trimmed by 0 bases and J by 4 bases, 1 base remained unmatched. The germline V gene encodes CDR1 SGHRS and CDR2 YFSETQ. CDR3 sequence (DNA): TGCGCCAGCAGCTTGGCACAGGGGGCCTATGGCTACACCTTC. Translated, it gives CASSLAQGAYGYTF.

The chain has TRBV5-1 and TRBJ2-7, with 7 bases fitting TRBD1. CDR1 SGHRS and CDR2 YFSETQ come from the germline V gene. The V and J ends lost 3 bases and 2 bases, in that order; junction bases with no gene match: 8. The CDR3 loop spans 15 amino acids. This CDR3 is CASSSGTAAAYEQYF. CDR3 in DNA: TGCGCCAGCAGCTCGGGGACAGCCGCCGCCTACGAGCAGTACTTC.

The chain joins TRBV7-2 to TRBJ2-3; no clear D gene. The CDR3 runs 15 residues. V shed 2 bases and J shed 2 bases, with 11 bases lying between them. Germline assignment: CDR1 SGHTA and CDR2 FQGNSA. CDR3 region: CASSLMGRNTDTQYF. Written as DNA, the CDR3 is TGTGCCAGCAGCTTAATGGGCAGAAACACAGATACGCAGTATTTT.